The rows below give T cell receptor beta chains drawn from one sample of a study of blood T cell repertoires in COVID-19. The method was immunoSEQ multiplex PCR; TCRdb's version includes in-frame clones alone and lacks a portion of them. Of 65,000 to 95,000 clones in the sample, around 91% were seen once. The source material was peripheral blood. These receptors all come from an older man with active or convalescent COVID-19. Both conserved end residues are part of each CDR3. A D gene is named only where the DNA matches it firmly.

v_call,d_call,j_call,cdr3_nt,cdr3_aa
TRBV5-1,-,TRBJ1-3,TGCGCCAGCAGCCTAAACGGTCTCAACTCTGGAAACACCATATATTTT,CASSLNGLNSGNTIYF
TRBV6-5,TRBD1,TRBJ2-3,TGTGCCAGCAGGGCAGGGGGTACAGATACGCAGTATTTT,CASRAGGTDTQYF
TRBV7-2,TRBD2,TRBJ2-5,TGTGCCAGCAGCTTAGTACTAGCGGGGCAAGAGACCCAGTACTTC,CASSLVLAGQETQYF
TRBV27,TRBD1,TRBJ1-5,TGTGCCAGCAGTTCCCAGGGGGCGGATCAGCCCCAGCATTTT,CASSSQGADQPQHF
TRBV7-9,-,TRBJ2-7,TGTGCCAGCAGCTTGCAGGGCTGGGAGCAGTACTTC,CASSLQGWEQYF
TRBV7-2,-,TRBJ1-5,TGTGCCAGCAGCCCACGAAAAATAAGACAGGGCAATCAGCCCCAGCATTTT,CASSPRKIRQGNQPQHF
TRBV2,TRBD1,TRBJ2-2,TGTGCCAGCAGTCCCTCTATACAGGGGGCGAACACCGGGGAGCTGTTTTTT,CASSPSIQGANTGELFF
TRBV7-2,TRBD1,TRBJ2-1,TGTGCCAGCAGCAGACAGGGGAACAATGAGCAGTTCTTC,CASSRQGNNEQFF
TRBV29-1,-,TRBJ2-5,TGCAGCGTTGATTTTGGGGCGATACGAGAGACCCAGTACTTC,CSVDFGAIRETQYF
TRBV24-1,TRBD1,TRBJ1-1,TGTGCCACCAGGACTACCCGGACAGGGAGTGCGGACACTGAAGCTTTCTTT,CATRTTRTGSADTEAFF
TRBV7-8,TRBD2,TRBJ2-1,TGTGCCAGCAGCTTAGACCGCACTAGCGGGCCCTCCTACAATGAGCAGTTCTTC,CASSLDRTSGPSYNEQFF
TRBV24-1,TRBD2,TRBJ2-1,TGTGCCACCAGTGATTCCAGCGGGGGAAACCACAATGAGCAGTTCTTC,CATSDSSGGNHNEQFF
TRBV7-9,-,TRBJ2-7,TGTGCCAGCAGCTTCCAGGGCGACGCCTACGAGCAGTACTTC,CASSFQGDAYEQYF
TRBV27,-,TRBJ2-5,TGTGCCAGCAGTTTATACAGCCAAGAGACCCAGTACTTC,CASSLYSQETQYF
TRBV5-1,-,TRBJ2-2,TGCGCCAGCAGCTTGGGGCCCCCGAACACCGGGGAGCTGTTTTTT,CASSLGPPNTGELFF
TRBV28,TRBD1,TRBJ1-1,TGTGCCAGCACCCTGGACAGGTACACTGAAGCTTTCTTT,CASTLDRYTEAFF